These T cell receptor beta chains were read from a single sample in a study of T cells in Graves' hyperthyroidism and ophthalmopathy. TCRdb re-called the multiplex PCR reads through MiXCR, storing one row per CDR3 protein. Among about 530,000 distinct CDR3 sequences listed, approximately 17% were seen once. Sequenced sample: blood. These TCRs come from a woman between 18 and 30 years old with Graves' ophthalmopathy. CDR3s include the opening cysteine and the closing phenylalanine or tryptophan. A D gene is named only where the DNA matches it firmly. A clone size is listed for some rows: how often the clone was seen (once, few, many), or a class if it is expanded.

v_gene	j_gene	abundance	d_gene	CDR3aa	CDR3nt
TRBV3-1	TRBJ1-2	many	-	CASSQYGTSYGYTF	TGTGCCAGCAGCCAGTATGGGACCAGCTATGGCTACACCTTC
TRBV20-1	TRBJ1-6	-	TRBD1	CGASWGQGSGNSPLHF	TGCGGTGCTAGCTGGGGACAGGGATCTGGCAATTCACCCCTCCACTTT
TRBV30	TRBJ1-2	few	-	CAWSAGTGYTF	TGTGCCTGGAGTGCCGGAACTGGCTACACCTTC
TRBV12-3/TRBV12-4	TRBJ1-2	-	-	CASSSRVHGYTF	TGTGCCAGCAGTAGCAGGGTTCATGGCTACACCTTC
TRBV4-3	TRBJ2-1	-	-	CASSPGTFDEQFF	TGCGCCAGCAGCCCCGGGACTTTCGATGAGCAGTTCTTC
TRBV2	TRBJ1-5	-	TRBD1	CASMLAGGYNQPQHF	TGTGCCAGCATGTTGGCAGGGGGGTACAATCAGCCCCAGCATTTT
TRBV11-1	TRBJ2-7	many	-	CASSPYRDWTYEQYF	TGTGCCAGCAGTCCTTACCGGGACTGGACCTACGAGCAGTACTTC
TRBV7-9	TRBJ2-2	-	-	CASSSGTGPAGELFF	TGTGCCAGCAGCTCCGGGACGGGGCCGGCCGGGGAGCTGTTTTTT
TRBV10-3	TRBJ2-5	many	TRBD1	CAISEYLGTGGTGVTQETQYF	TGTGCCATCAGTGAGTACCTCGGGACAGGGGGCACCGGCGTTACCCAAGAGACCCAGTACTTC
TRBV19	TRBJ2-2	-	-	CASSVDDLGTGELFF	TGTGCCAGTAGTGTAGACGACCTTGGCACCGGGGAGCTGTTTTTT
TRBV12-3/TRBV12-4	TRBJ1-1	-	-	CASSLWVGGGGTEAFF	TGTGCCAGCAGTTTATGGGTGGGGGGGGGGGGCACTGAAGCTTTCTTT
TRBV9	TRBJ1-6	few	-	CASSVGPAPYNSPLHF	TGTGCCAGCAGCGTAGGGCCAGCCCCTTATAATTCACCCCTCCACTTT
TRBV5-1	TRBJ2-7	-	TRBD2	CASREGTSGPYEQYF	TGCGCCAGCAGAGAAGGGACTAGCGGCCCCTACGAGCAGTACTTC
TRBV19	TRBJ1-1	many	TRBD1	CASSPTGRTEAFF	TGTGCCAGTAGTCCGACAGGGAGGACTGAAGCTTTCTTT
TRBV5-1	TRBJ1-2	many	-	CASSGNSYGYTF	TGCGCCAGCAGCGGGAACAGCTATGGCTACACCTTC
TRBV6-1	TRBJ2-5	few	TRBD2	CASGEQETQYF	TGTGCTAGCGGGGAGCAAGAGACCCAGTACTTC
TRBV29-1	TRBJ1-2	many	TRBD1	CSVEDRGRGGYGYTF	TGCAGCGTTGAAGACAGGGGGCGCGGAGGCTATGGCTACACCTTC
TRBV20-1	TRBJ1-4	-	TRBD1	CSAMNKGAFGEKLFF	TGCAGTGCAATGAACAAGGGGGCTTTTGGCGAAAAACTGTTTTTT
TRBV7-9	TRBJ2-3	many	TRBD1	CASSLREQGATDTQYF	TGTGCCAGCAGCTTACGCGAACAGGGGGCTACAGATACGCAGTATTTT
TRBV9	TRBJ2-3	many	TRBD2	CASSARLAGGSTDTQYF	TGTGCCAGCAGCGCCCGACTAGCGGGGGGCAGCACAGATACGCAGTATTTT
TRBV4-2	TRBJ1-1	many	TRBD1	CASSQSPGQGTEAFF	TGTGCCAGCAGCCAGTCGCCGGGACAGGGAACTGAAGCTTTCTTT
TRBV7-2	TRBJ2-1	many	-	CASSFMGRMDEQFF	TGTGCCAGCAGCTTCATGGGCCGAATGGATGAGCAGTTCTTC
TRBV4-1	TRBJ2-6	once	-	CASSQVTTGISGANVLTF	TGCGCCAGCAGCCAAGTGACGACAGGTATCTCTGGGGCCAACGTCCTGACTTTC
TRBV6-5	TRBJ1-2	-	TRBD1	CASSYYRGNDGYTF	TGTGCCAGCAGTTATTACAGGGGGAACGATGGCTACACCTTC
TRBV6-2/TRBV6-3	TRBJ1-1	-	TRBD1	CASISDRATEAFF	TGTGCCAGCATATCGGACAGGGCGACTGAAGCTTTCTTT
TRBV30	TRBJ1-6	few	-	CAWSVRVDNSPLHF	TGTGCCTGGAGTGTACGGGTCGATAATTCACCCCTCCACTTT
TRBV5-1	TRBJ1-3	-	TRBD1	CASSGDRGGSSGNTIYF	TGCGCCAGCAGCGGGGACAGGGGGGGCTCCTCTGGAAACACCATATATTTT
TRBV28	TRBJ2-1	many	TRBD1	CASRSTPGQGSEQFF	TGTGCCAGCAGGAGCACTCCGGGACAGGGTAGTGAGCAGTTCTTC
TRBV30	TRBJ1-2	many	TRBD1	CAWSSDRSHGYTF	TGTGCCTGGAGTTCGGACAGGTCCCATGGCTACACCTTC
TRBV20-1	TRBJ1-1	many	-	CSAYRVYTEAFF	TGCAGTGCGTATAGAGTATACACTGAAGCTTTCTTT
TRBV2	TRBJ2-1	many	TRBD2	CASQAGAYNEQFF	TGTGCCAGTCAAGCGGGAGCCTACAATGAGCAGTTCTTC
TRBV3-1	TRBJ1-1	once	-	CASSQDLLEGTEAFF	TGTGCCAGCAGCCAAGATTTACTCGAGGGCACTGAAGCTTTCTTT
TRBV15	TRBJ1-5	-	-	CATSRDRSNQPQHF	TGTGCCACCAGCAGGGATCGAAGCAATCAGCCCCAGCATTTT
TRBV4-1	TRBJ2-7	few	-	CASSQTITSPYEQYF	TGCGCCAGCAGCCAAACCATTACATCCCCCTACGAGCAGTACTTC
TRBV10-3	TRBJ1-3	few	-	CAIRQNSGNTIYF	TGTGCCATCCGGCAGAACTCTGGAAACACCATATATTTT
TRBV12-3/TRBV12-4	TRBJ2-3	many	TRBD2	CASRPTGLAGGGDTQYF	TGTGCCAGCAGACCTACGGGACTAGCGGGGGGGGGAGATACGCAGTATTTT
TRBV20-1	TRBJ1-1	many	TRBD1	CSATNDRGVNTEAFF	TGCAGTGCTACGAATGACAGGGGAGTGAACACTGAAGCTTTCTTT
TRBV9	TRBJ2-5	-	TRBD1	CASSVGWDSQETQYF	TGTGCCAGCAGCGTAGGATGGGACAGCCAAGAGACCCAGTACTTC
TRBV6-1	TRBJ1-2	-	TRBD1	CARMRTGVRHGYTF	TGTGCCAGGATGAGAACAGGGGTGAGGCATGGCTACACCTTC
TRBV11-2	TRBJ1-6	few	TRBD1	CASSRTGVDSPLHF	TGTGCCAGCAGTAGGACAGGGGTGGATTCACCCCTCCACTTT
TRBV6-1	TRBJ2-3	few	TRBD2	CASSYQAGGGDTQYF	TGTGCCAGCAGTTATCAGGCGGGAGGTGGAGATACGCAGTATTTT
TRBV4-1	TRBJ2-1	few	-	CASSQATLSYNEQFF	TGCGCCAGCAGCCAAGCTACTCTTTCCTACAATGAGCAGTTCTTC
TRBV6-4	TRBJ2-1	few	TRBD2	CASSGLAGGINEQFF	TGTGCCAGCAGTGGACTAGCGGGGGGTATTAATGAGCAGTTCTTC
TRBV6-6	TRBJ2-2	many	-	CASSYGGAPTGELFF	TGTGCCAGCAGTTACGGGGGGGCGCCCACCGGGGAGCTGTTTTTT
TRBV3-1	TRBJ2-1	few	TRBD2	CASSQVREGWDEQFF	TGTGCCAGCAGCCAAGTGAGGGAGGGGTGGGATGAGCAGTTCTTC
TRBV30	TRBJ1-3	few	TRBD1	CAWSDRTGPGNTIYF	TGTGCCTGGAGTGACAGGACAGGGCCTGGAAACACCATATATTTT
TRBV18	TRBJ1-3	few	TRBD1	CASSPSGQLSGNTIYF	TGTGCCAGCTCACCCTCGGGACAGCTCTCTGGAAACACCATATATTTT
TRBV20-1	TRBJ2-1	many	-	CSARPKTPAAYNEQFF	TGCAGTGCTAGACCGAAGACTCCCGCGGCCTACAATGAGCAGTTCTTC
TRBV27	TRBJ2-3	many	-	CASSLLPQSTDTQYF	TGTGCCAGCAGTTTATTACCCCAAAGCACAGATACGCAGTATTTT
TRBV29-1	TRBJ2-4	few	-	CSVRTEENIQYF	TGCAGCGTTAGAACAGAGGAGAACATTCAGTACTTC
TRBV11-2	TRBJ1-4	-	-	CASSLTSGVGEKLFF	TGTGCCAGCAGCTTAACATCCGGGGTTGGTGAAAAACTGTTTTTT
TRBV5-1	TRBJ1-2	-	-	CASSFSQDYGYTF	TGCGCCAGCAGCTTCAGCCAGGACTATGGCTACACCTTC
TRBV7-2	TRBJ1-1	many	-	CASSPLLEGEAFF	TGTGCCAGCAGCCCACTTCTGGAGGGGGAAGCTTTCTTT
TRBV4-3	TRBJ2-7	many	-	CASSQDSDMRYEQYF	TGCGCCAGCAGCCAAGACAGCGATATGAGGTACGAGCAGTACTTC
TRBV7-2	TRBJ2-3	many	TRBD2	CASSKTGTSGGFTDTQYF	TGTGCCAGCAGCAAAACCGGGACTAGCGGGGGGTTCACAGATACGCAGTATTTT
TRBV7-8	TRBJ1-4	few	-	CASSRPYEKLFF	TGTGCCAGCAGTCGGCCCTATGAAAAACTGTTTTTT
TRBV20-1	TRBJ1-4	-	-	CSARQVSNEKLFF	TGCAGTGCCCGACAGGTCTCTAATGAAAAACTGTTTTTT
TRBV30	TRBJ1-3	many	-	CAWRPLSGDPGNTIYF	TGTGCCTGGAGGCCTCTCTCAGGGGATCCTGGAAACACCATATATTTT
TRBV6-1	TRBJ2-1	many	TRBD1	CASRLQGPRGNEQFF	TGTGCCAGCAGACTACAGGGGCCCCGTGGTAATGAGCAGTTCTTC
TRBV29-1	TRBJ1-1	few	TRBD1	CSVLTGGVPEAFF	TGCAGCGTGCTCACAGGGGGAGTTCCTGAAGCTTTCTTT